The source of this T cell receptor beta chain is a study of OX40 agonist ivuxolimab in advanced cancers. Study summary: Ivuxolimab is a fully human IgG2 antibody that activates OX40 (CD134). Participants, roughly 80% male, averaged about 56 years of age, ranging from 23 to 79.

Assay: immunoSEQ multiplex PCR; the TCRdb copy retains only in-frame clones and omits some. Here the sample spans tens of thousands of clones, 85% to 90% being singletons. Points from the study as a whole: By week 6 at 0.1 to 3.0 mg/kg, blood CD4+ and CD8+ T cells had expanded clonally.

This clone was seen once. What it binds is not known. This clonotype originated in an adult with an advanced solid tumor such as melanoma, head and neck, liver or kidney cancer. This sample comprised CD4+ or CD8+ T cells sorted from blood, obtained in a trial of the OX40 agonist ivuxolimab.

The CDR3 protein is CASSLVSTNTGELFF. For the CDR3, the DNA is TGTGCCAGCAGCTTAGTCTCCACCAACACCGGGGAGCTGTTTTTT. The chain is built from TRBV11-3 and TRBJ2-2; D is ambiguous. Germline V gene sequence: CDR1 SGHNT, CDR2 YENEEA. Trimming removed 1 base at V and 2 bases at J, with 8 bases between. This CDR3 has 15 amino acids.